The present TCR beta chain was sequenced within a study of cytomegalovirus exposure and HLA in healthy donors. Study-wide results and limits: Immune exposure information available was restricted to CMV serostatus. One cluster of highly shared sequence variants probably arose as a sequencing artifact. It was assumed in the presence/absence analyses that sequencing depth was roughly uniform across donors.

This PCR relied on a set of 60 Vbeta primers and 13 Jbeta primers. Some clones are missing from TCRdb's copy, which holds only in-frame ones; the method was immunoSEQ multiplex PCR. The repertoire holds some 120,000 clones, with around 77% as singletons. To note about this clone: Its target is unknown.

The germline CDR1 and CDR2 sequences are SGHRS and YFSETQ. Trimming took off 4 bases at V and 6 bases at J, with 18 bases between the two ends. The CDR3 contains 15 residues. This TCR was sampled from a man aged 40-50 years in good health and CMV-seropositive. Sequencing was done on a sample of PBMCs. The chain joins TRBV5-1 to TRBJ2-3, with D perhaps matching TRBD1 (5 bases). CDR3 bases: TGCGCCAGCAGCAGAAATTCGCAGGGTGCGGATACGCAGTATTTT. Protein sequence: CASSRNSQGADTQYF.